The table lists the clone carrying this T cell receptor (beta chain) with many counts. Each CDR3 protein is one row after TCRdb ran MiXCR on the 5' RACE reads. The sample contains around 37,000 distinct CDR3 sequences, 13% to 15% of which appear only once. V dropped 6 bases and J dropped 0 bases, with 11 bases sitting between them. The CDR3 contains 14 residues. The germline gives CDR1 ENHRY, CDR2 SYGVKD. This record comes from a study of neurological immune-mediated disorders. This TCR came from a woman in her fifties or sixties with HTLV-1-associated myelopathy (HAM/TSP). The V call is TRBV10-3, the J call TRBJ1-1; D perhaps matches TRBD1 (5 bases). Specimen: PBMCs. CDR3: CAIRMTEVNTEAFF. The CDR3 region has the DNA TGTGCCATCAGGATGACAGAGGTGAACACTGAAGCTTTCTTT.